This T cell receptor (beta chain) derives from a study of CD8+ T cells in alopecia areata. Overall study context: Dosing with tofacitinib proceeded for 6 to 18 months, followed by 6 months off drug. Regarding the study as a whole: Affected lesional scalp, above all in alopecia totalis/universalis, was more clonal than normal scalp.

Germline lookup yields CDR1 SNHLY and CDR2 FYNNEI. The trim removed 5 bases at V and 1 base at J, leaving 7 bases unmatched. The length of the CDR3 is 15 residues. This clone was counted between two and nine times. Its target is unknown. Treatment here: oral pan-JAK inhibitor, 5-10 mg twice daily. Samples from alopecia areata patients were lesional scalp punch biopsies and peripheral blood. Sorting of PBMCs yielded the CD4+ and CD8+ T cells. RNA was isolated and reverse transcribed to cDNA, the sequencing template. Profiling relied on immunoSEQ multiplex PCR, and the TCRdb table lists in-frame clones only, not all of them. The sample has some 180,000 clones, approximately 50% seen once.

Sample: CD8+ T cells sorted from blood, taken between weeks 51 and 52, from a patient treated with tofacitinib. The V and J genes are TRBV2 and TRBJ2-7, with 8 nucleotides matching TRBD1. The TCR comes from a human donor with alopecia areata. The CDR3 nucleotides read TGTGCCAGCAGTCCGGACAGGGCGCGGTCCTACGAGCAGTACTTC. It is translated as CASSPDRARSYEQYF.